A selection of T cell receptor beta chains follows, all from one sample in a study of T cell repertoires in cytomegalovirus infection. TCRdb used MiXCR to reprocess the reads, holding one entry per CDR3 protein. The sample holds fewer than 300,000 distinct CDR3 sequences, more than 20% seen once. Material for sequencing was PBMCs. These receptors were taken from a human donor in good health (CMV status not recorded). Some clones in this sample may be carry-over from other donors' samples. CDR3s include the opening cysteine and the closing phenylalanine or tryptophan. A D gene is named only where the DNA matches it firmly. Size is stated for part of the rows, as once, few or many counts, or as a class when the clone is expanded.

.	TRBV20-1	TRBJ1-5	.	CSARGGRTGQPQHF	TGCAGTGCTAGAGGGGGGCGCACGGGTCAGCCCCAGCATTTT
.	TRBV5-1	TRBJ2-1	.	CASSLGPRGRTYNEQFF	TGCGCCAGCAGCTTGGGCCCAAGGGGGAGGACCTACAATGAGCAGTTCTTC
few	TRBV20-1	TRBJ2-7	.	CSAPDSTSYEQYF	TGCAGTGCTCCGGACTCAACCTCCTACGAGCAGTACTTC
few	TRBV7-9	TRBJ2-1	TRBD2	CASRSAGLDNEQFF	TGTGCCAGCAGATCGGCGGGACTAGACAATGAGCAGTTCTTC
.	TRBV7-8	TRBJ2-1	TRBD1	CASTPDRDRPYNEQFF	TGTGCCAGCACCCCCGACCGGGACAGACCCTACAATGAGCAGTTCTTC
few	TRBV6-5	TRBJ1-6	TRBD1	CASRDRGNYNSPLHF	TGTGCCAGCAGGGACAGGGGGAATTATAATTCACCCCTCCACTTT
.	TRBV7-2	TRBJ2-5	.	CASSSSRDTRETQYF	TGTGCCAGCAGCTCAAGCCGGGACACACGAGAGACCCAGTACTTC
.	TRBV10-2	TRBJ2-1	.	CASSESRDPHSYNEQFF	TGCGCCAGCAGTGAGTCGAGGGACCCTCACTCCTACAATGAGCAGTTCTTC
few	TRBV20-1	TRBJ2-1	.	CSARDSGRSSYNEQFF	TGCAGTGCTAGGGACTCCGGGAGAAGCTCCTACAATGAGCAGTTCTTC
many	TRBV7-2	TRBJ2-3	TRBD1	CASSHSRQGADTQYF	TGTGCCAGCAGCCACTCTCGGCAGGGGGCAGATACGCAGTATTTT
.	TRBV7-8	TRBJ1-2	TRBD1	CASSPRTGANYGYTF	TGTGCCAGCAGCCCTCGGACAGGGGCTAACTATGGCTACACCTTC
.	TRBV6-5	TRBJ1-5	.	CASSTTTGSQPQHF	TGTGCCAGCAGTACTACTACAGGGAGCCAGCCCCAGCATTTT
few	TRBV4-1	TRBJ2-5	TRBD2	CASSQVSGRALETQYF	TGCGCCAGCAGCCAAGTTAGCGGGAGGGCGTTGGAGACCCAGTACTTC
.	TRBV9	TRBJ2-1	.	CASSVRISREFLGEQFF	TGTGCCAGCAGCGTAAGGATCTCTAGGGAGTTTTTAGGTGAGCAGTTCTTC
many	TRBV7-2	TRBJ2-4	.	CASSFLQGENIQYF	TGTGCCAGCAGCTTCCTACAGGGCGAGAACATTCAGTACTTC
many	TRBV7-3	TRBJ2-5	.	CASSLGIAQQETQYF	TGTGCCAGCAGCTTAGGAATAGCGCAACAAGAGACCCAGTACTTC
few	TRBV11-2	TRBJ2-1	TRBD2	CASSYPSGRALEQFF	TGTGCCAGCAGCTACCCTAGCGGGAGGGCCCTTGAGCAGTTCTTC
.	TRBV11-2	TRBJ2-7	TRBD2	CASSLAGGQPYEQYF	TGTGCCAGCAGCTTAGCGGGGGGGCAGCCCTACGAGCAGTACTTC
once	TRBV10-1	TRBJ2-1	TRBD2	CASSRLAGAEQFF	TGCGCCAGCAGCAGACTAGCGGGGGCCGAGCAGTTCTTC
.	TRBV25-1	TRBJ2-3	TRBD1	CASSEIGQGTQYF	TGTGCCAGCAGTGAAATCGGACAGGGTACGCAGTATTTT
.	TRBV7-8	TRBJ1-5	TRBD1	CASSLEGGTVGNQPQHF	TGTGCCAGCAGCTTAGAGGGGGGGACAGTAGGCAATCAGCCCCAGCATTTT
.	TRBV20-1	TRBJ2-7	.	CSATAPRGGTTYEQYF	TGCAGTGCCACGGCCCCTAGAGGGGGAACGACCTACGAGCAGTACTTC
.	TRBV7-6	TRBJ2-7	TRBD1	CASSLGDRASYEQYF	TGTGCCAGCAGCTTAGGGGACAGGGCTTCCTACGAGCAGTACTTC
.	TRBV6-2/TRBV6-3	TRBJ1-5	.	CASSYFTNGQPQHF	TGTGCCAGCAGTTACTTCACTAACGGCCAGCCCCAGCATTTT
many	TRBV27	TRBJ2-7	TRBD1	CASSYRDSSYEQYF	TGTGCCAGCAGTTACCGGGACAGCTCCTACGAGCAGTACTTC
.	TRBV28	TRBJ1-2	TRBD1	CASSLPGQGALSGYTF	TGTGCCAGCAGCCTACCGGGACAGGGGGCCCTCAGCGGCTACACCTTC
few	TRBV7-2	TRBJ2-5	.	CASSQGGLLETQYF	TGTGCCAGCAGCCAAGGGGGACTACTAGAGACCCAGTACTTC
many	TRBV7-2	TRBJ1-2	TRBD1	CASSLVSGTGGYGYTF	TGTGCCAGCAGCTTAGTATCCGGGACAGGGGGCTATGGCTACACCTTC
many	TRBV6-2/TRBV6-3	TRBJ2-5	.	CASSYPDGVETQYF	TGTGCCAGCAGTTACCCGGACGGAGTGGAGACCCAGTACTTC
few	TRBV20-1	TRBJ1-1	.	CSASRLNEAFF	TGCAGTGCTAGCCGCCTAAATGAAGCTTTCTTT
few	TRBV29-1	TRBJ2-3	.	CSVKGSSTDTQYF	TGCAGCGTTAAGGGATCAAGCACAGATACGCAGTATTTT
few	TRBV2	TRBJ2-7	.	CAGGDTPYEQYF	TGTGCCGGGGGGGACACCCCCTACGAGCAGTACTTC
few	TRBV7-2	TRBJ2-5	TRBD1	CASSSTTGNRETQYF	TGTGCCAGCAGCTCTACGACAGGGAATAGGGAGACCCAGTACTTC
.	TRBV2	TRBJ1-2	.	CASSEEAGIGYTF	TGTGCCAGCAGTGAAGAGGCAGGTATCGGCTACACCTTC
many	TRBV7-2	TRBJ1-5	.	CASSLQGSQPQHF	TGTGCCAGCAGCTTACAGGGGTCTCAGCCCCAGCATTTT
.	TRBV2	TRBJ2-3	.	CAGRLGEGQYF	TGTGCCGGGAGACTAGGAGAGGGGCAGTATTTT
many	TRBV7-2	TRBJ2-7	.	CASSSGGGQYEQYF	TGTGCCAGCAGCTCCGGAGGGGGCCAGTACGAGCAGTACTTC
few	TRBV28	TRBJ2-1	TRBD2	CASKGNRAGTYNEQFF	TGTGCCAGCAAAGGGAACCGAGCGGGGACCTACAATGAGCAGTTCTTC
.	TRBV10-3	TRBJ1-1	TRBD1	CAISQGDAEAFF	TGTGCCATCAGTCAGGGGGACGCTGAAGCTTTCTTT
.	TRBV11-2	TRBJ2-5	.	CASSLPGSETRYF	TGTGCCAGCAGCTTACCAGGGTCGGAGACCCGGTACTTC
few	TRBV20-1	TRBJ2-1	.	CSAPPPAANEQFF	TGCAGTGCTCCTCCCCCGGCCGCTAATGAGCAGTTCTTC
few	TRBV6-2/TRBV6-3	TRBJ2-5	.	CASSPGLMMETQYF	TGTGCCAGCAGCCCGGGACTGATGATGGAGACCCAGTACTTC
.	TRBV4-1	TRBJ2-1	.	CASSQARGLNNEQFF	TGCGCCAGCAGCCAAGCAAGAGGCCTTAACAATGAGCAGTTCTTC
many	TRBV7-2	TRBJ2-7	.	CASSSDWGGEQYF	TGTGCCAGCAGCTCCGACTGGGGTGGCGAGCAGTACTTC
.	TRBV11-2	TRBJ1-2	TRBD1	CASSKQGVDLQGYTF	TGTGCCAGCAGCAAACAGGGGGTAGATCTTCAGGGCTACACCTTC
.	TRBV28	TRBJ2-5	TRBD1	CASSFLTGAGQETQYF	TGTGCCAGCAGTTTCCTGACAGGGGCGGGCCAAGAGACCCAGTACTTC